The present T cell receptor beta chain was sequenced within a study of shared clonotypes between healthy human individuals. Study results and caveats: Some clonotypes were shared by all four sorted-subset donors, while others were not shared. The non-shared ones had lower generation probabilities than the shared ones. Having only a few donors restricted how much genetic and exposure-history diversity was captured.

With regard to this clone: Its antigen is unidentified.

The CDR3 covers 13 residues. Looked up from germline, CDR1 is SGHVS and CDR2 is FNYEAQ. It was approximately 0.2 ug DNA, approximately 30,000 T cell genomes, that sorted-subset replicate PCRs used. Original methodology: Filtering was not the same, since immunoSEQ gave junction-only sequences without quality scores. The data were produced by immunoSEQ multiplex PCR, yet TCRdb's version contains in-frame clones alone and is incomplete. The V and J calls and clone size were taken over from that table, and D and trimming were inferred from the DNA. The sample has more than 2,000,000 clones; approximately 94% are singletons.

The source is a man between 18 and 29 years old in good health. Sequences were obtained from naive CD4+ T cells sorted from blood. Specified subset: CD45RA+ positively selected. The rearrangement links TRBV7-6 to TRBJ2-5; D is unclear. TRBJ2-7 matches the DNA end more closely, so the J call is doubtful. The chain's CDR3 is CASSLAGPSEQYF. The CDR3 DNA is TGTGCCAGCAGCTTAGCCGGCCCCTCCGAGCAGTACTTC.